Following are 27 T cell receptor beta chains from one sample sequenced in a study of shared clonotypes between healthy human individuals. Assay used: immunoSEQ multiplex PCR; TCRdb lists only in-frame clones, some missing. This table has around 1.6 million clones, 95% to 99% appearing once. Input material: naive CD4+ T cells sorted from blood. The subset here: CD45RA+ positively selected. The receptors originated from a man aged 25-40 years in good health.

The V call is TRBV30, the J call TRBJ1-3; D is undetermined. V gave up 2 bases and J gave up 2 bases, with 7 bases separating them. Germline assignment: CDR1 GTSNPN and CDR2 SVGIG (reference sequence). This CDR3 contains 13 residues. DNA for the CDR3: TGTGCCTGGAGTAGTGACGCTGGAAACACCATATATTTT. Translating it yields CAWSSDAGNTIYF. Filled out from reference TRBV30 and TRBJ1-3, the complete variable domain reads SQTIHQWPATLVQPVGSPLSLECTVEGTSNPNLYWYRQAAGRGLQLLFYSVGIGQISSEVPQNLSASRPQDRQFILSSKKLLLSDSGFYLCAWSSDAGNTIYFGEGSWLTVV.

The V gene is TRBV6-5, the J gene TRBJ2-7; TRBD2 matches 10 bases. V lost 2 bases and J lost 9; bases outside the gene matches: 13. The CDR3 covers 16 residues. Germline assignment: CDR1 MNHEY and CDR2 SVGAGI. CDR3 residues: CASSYQKVPSGSGQYF. CDR3 DNA: TGTGCCAGCAGTTACCAAAAGGTTCCTAGCGGGAGTGGGCAGTACTTC.

The rearrangement uses TRBV5-1 and TRBJ2-1; TRBD2 agrees at 8 bases. Germline-derived CDR1 and CDR2 are SGHRS and YFSETQ. Trimming cost V 1 base and J 3 bases; bases outside gene matches: 3. The CDR3 totals 15 residues. The CDR3 sequence is CASSLTSGVYNEQFF. For the CDR3, the DNA is TGCGCCAGCAGCTTGACTAGCGGAGTCTACAATGAGCAGTTCTTC. The full variable domain, with the rest looked up from reference TRBV5-1 and TRBJ2-1, is KAGVTQTPRYLIKTRGQQVTLSCSPISGHRSVSWYQQTPGQGLQFLFEYFSETQRNKGNFPGRFSGRQFSNSRSEMNVSTLELGDSALYLCASSLTSGVYNEQFFGPGTRLTVL.

About this clone: This CDR3 is also generated by other DNA sequences in the sample. The V call is TRBV2, the J call TRBJ1-5, with a possible D match to TRBD1 (5 bases). The CDR3 runs to 14 residues. V was clipped by 3 bases and J by 7 bases, with 13 bases between them. Germline CDR1 is SNHLY and CDR2 is FYNNEI. CDR3 bases: TGTGCCAGCAGTGAGGAAAGCGGGGGGCAGCCCCAGCATTTT. It translates to CASSEESGGQPQHF.

CDR3 in DNA: TGTGCCATCAGGCAGGGGACGGGGCCCTATGGCTACACCTTC. It encodes CAIRQGTGPYGYTF. J is TRBJ1-2 and V is TRBV10-3, with D perhaps TRBD1 (6 bases). Trimming took off 6 bases at V and 4 bases at J, with 15 bases between the two ends. Germline V lookup: CDR1 ENHRY, CDR2 SYGVKD. This CDR3 has 14 residues.

This chain's CDR3 is CASSQDVSSYNEQFF. In DNA form, the CDR3 reads TGCGCCAGCAGCCAAGACGTGAGCTCCTACAATGAGCAGTTCTTC. The gene calls are TRBV4-1 and TRBJ2-1; no reliable D call. The V end was cut by 0 bases, the J end by 0 bases, with 6 bases between. The CDR3 is 15 amino acids. Germline V gives CDR1 MGHRA, CDR2 YSYEKL.

The chain carries TRBV27 and TRBJ2-7; the D is unclear. Germline loops: CDR1 MNHEY, CDR2 SMNVEV (reference sequence). This CDR3 is 14 amino acids long. Trimming left V 4 bases short and J 0 bases short, with 10 bases between. Written as DNA, the CDR3 is TGTGCCAGCAGTTACACTATGTCCTCCTACGAGCAGTACTTC. Amino acid sequence: CASSYTMSSYEQYF.

The chain recombines TRBV11-2 with TRBJ2-7, with 7 bases aligning to TRBD2. The V segment lost 4 bases and the J segment 0 bases; nucleotides outside the gene matches: 6. The CDR3 has 15 residues. Germline V gene sequence: CDR1 SGHAT, CDR2 FQNNGV. CDR3 loop: CASSSFGGSSYEQYF. CDR3 coding DNA: TGTGCCAGCAGCTCCTTCGGCGGGAGCTCCTACGAGCAGTACTTC.

The chain has TRBV19 and TRBJ2-1; 12 bases are a match to TRBD1. CDR1 and CDR2 from the germline V gene are LNHDA and SQIVND (reference sequence). Trimming at V came to 4 bases and at J to 9 bases, leaving 10 bases not matched to a gene. The CDR3 has 16 residues. CDR3 amino acids: CASSSHRDRGQSEQFF. CDR3 in DNA: TGTGCCAGTAGTAGTCACCGGGACAGGGGGCAGAGTGAGCAGTTCTTC.

The rearrangement joins TRBV10-3 to TRBJ1-3; no clear D gene. Germline assignment: CDR1 ENHRY and CDR2 SYGVKD. The CDR3 consists of 13 residues. The V and J ends lost 2 bases and 0 bases respectively, with 2 bases between them. Written as DNA, the CDR3 is TGTGCCATCAGTGAGGGCTCTGGAAACACCATATATTTT. Its translation is CAISEGSGNTIYF.

This chain's CDR3 is CASSQLGRPSYEQYF. CDR3 DNA sequence: TGCGCCAGCAGCCAATTGGGCAGGCCAAGCTACGAGCAGTACTTC. The chain employs TRBV4-1 and TRBJ2-7; no reliable D call. CDR3 length: 15 amino acids. Germline V lookup: CDR1 MGHRA, CDR2 YSYEKL. The V gene lost 2 bases and the J gene lost 3 bases, with 14 bases spanning the gap.

The rearrangement joins TRBV18 to TRBJ1-1, with D unresolved. Deletions cut 2 bases from V and 1 base from J, with 5 bases between. The CDR3 loop spans 13 amino acids. CDR1 KGHSH and CDR2 LQKENI come from the germline V gene. The CDR3 DNA reads TGTGCCAGCTCACCAGTTACGAACACTGAAGCTTTCTTT. Its translation: CASSPVTNTEAFF.

The genes are TRBV10-3 and TRBJ2-1, with 8 nucleotides matching TRBD2. CDR3 length: 13 residues. V was pared by 5 bases and J by 4 bases, with 1 base of the junction left unmatched. CDR1 and CDR2 from the germline V gene are ENHRY and SYGVKD. Written as DNA, the CDR3 is TGTGCCATCAGTAGCGGGAGATACAATGAGCAGTTCTTC. Translated: CAISSGRYNEQFF.

This sequence joins TRBV19 and TRBJ2-2; 11 bases fit TRBD2. Germline V gene lookup returns CDR1 LNHDA and CDR2 SQIVND (reference sequence). The J segment lost 4 bases and the V segment lost 6 bases, leaving 7 bases of the junction unmatched. This CDR3 is 16 amino acids long. CDR3 amino acids: CASRSGLAGVTGELFF. The CDR3 DNA sequence: TGTGCCAGTAGGAGCGGACTAGCGGGTGTCACCGGGGAGCTGTTTTTT.

The CDR3 nucleotides are TGTGCCAGCAGCCGGACTAGAGCCTACGAGCAGTACTTC. Protein: CASSRTRAYEQYF. The chain couples TRBV27 to TRBJ2-7; 7 bases align to TRBD2. This CDR3 contains 13 residues. Trimming removed 6 bases from V and 2 bases from J; junction bases left unmatched: 4. Germline V lookup: CDR1 MNHEY, CDR2 SMNVEV (reference sequence).

The chain joins TRBV18 to TRBJ2-2; D gene ambiguous. CDR1 and CDR2 from the germline V gene are KGHSH and LQKENI. CDR3 length: 15 amino acids. Deletions cut 2 bases from V and 5 bases from J, with 12 bases between. CDR3 loop: CASSPEGPRTGELFF. CDR3 sequence (DNA): TGTGCCAGCTCACCAGAAGGGCCGAGGACCGGGGAGCTGTTTTTT.

The chain recombines TRBV11-1 with TRBJ2-7; 8 bases map to TRBD2. V was pared by 5 bases and J by 2 bases, with 8 bases of the junction left unmatched. Germline-derived CDR1 and CDR2 are SGHAT and FQDESV (reference sequence). This CDR3 region has 15 residues. CDR3 sequence (DNA): TGTGCCAGCAGCCCCCGGGGGGGGAAGCCCTACGAGCAGTACTTC. Translation gives CASSPRGGKPYEQYF.

Comments on this clone: The sample has other DNA sequences that encode this CDR3 too. This CDR3 reads CASSLGLAGGQDTQYF. CDR3 sequence (DNA): TGCGCCAGCAGCTTGGGACTAGCGGGAGGTCAGGATACGCAGTATTTT. This chain links TRBV5-1 with TRBJ2-3; 13 positions agree with TRBD2. With 0 bases clipped from V and 6 bases from J, the junction kept 4 bases outside the gene matches. CDR1 and CDR2 from the germline V gene are SGHRS and YFSETQ. The CDR3 length is 16 residues.

The chain combines TRBV15 with TRBJ2-7; TRBD2 is a possible D gene (6 bases). V was trimmed by 7 bases and J by 6 bases, leaving 16 bases between them. This CDR3 is 13 amino acids long. Germline CDR1 reads LNHNV; CDR2 reads YYDKDF (reference sequence). The CDR3 here is CATITGEGSEQYF. The CDR3 DNA reads as TGTGCCACCATAACGGGAGAAGGATCCGAGCAGTACTTC.

This clone was seen only once. The V gene is TRBV19, the J gene TRBJ2-1; 7 nucleotides line up with TRBD1. With 5 bases clipped from V and 6 bases from J, the junction kept 10 bases outside the gene matches. The CDR3 is 15 residues long. The germline gives CDR1 LNHDA, CDR2 SQIVND (reference sequence). The CDR3 DNA reads TGTGCCAGTAGTGGTCCGTGGACAGGTGTCAATGAGCAGTTCTTC. Its translation is CASSGPWTGVNEQFF.

This clone is a singleton in its sample. The chain is built from TRBV11-3 and TRBJ2-2, with 7 bases identical to TRBD2. The CDR3 consists of 15 residues. The germline V gene encodes CDR1 SGHNT and CDR2 YENEEA. The V gene end was trimmed by 5 bases and the J gene end by 0 bases; junction bases not matched to a gene: 3. The CDR3 nucleotides read TGTGCCAGCAGCAGAGCGGGGACGAACACCGGGGAGCTGTTTTTT. As protein: CASSRAGTNTGELFF.

Only one count was recorded for this clone. This chain uses TRBV2 with TRBJ1-5, with a possible D match to TRBD1 (6 bases). V lost 6 bases and J lost 4, with 10 bases in between. The CDR3 is 13 residues long. CDR1 is SNHLY and CDR2 is FYNNEI in the germline V gene. DNA of the CDR3: TGTGCCAGCAGACAGGGACGTAATCAGCCCCAGCATTTT. Residues: CASRQGRNQPQHF.

This chain joins TRBV7-9 and TRBJ2-7, with D perhaps matching TRBD1 (6 bases). Trimming shortened V by 2 bases and J by 6 bases, and 23 bases separated the two germline ends. Germline-derived CDR1 and CDR2 are SEHNR and FQNEAQ (reference sequence). This CDR3 has 17 residues. In DNA form, the CDR3 reads TGTGCCAGCAGCTTAACCCCTCAGGGGCTAGCTTCGGGCGAGCAGTACTTC. The encoded protein is CASSLTPQGLASGEQYF.

The chain combines TRBV7-2 with TRBJ2-3; TRBD2 matches at 12 bases. J gave up 4 bases and V 4 bases, and 3 bases lay outside the gene matches. Per the germline V gene, CDR1 is SGHTA and CDR2 is FQGNSA. This CDR3 has 15 amino acids. Written as DNA, the CDR3 is TGTGCCAGCAGCTCTAGCGGGAGGGCCGCAGATACGCAGTATTTT. Its protein is CASSSSGRAADTQYF.

This chain connects TRBV15 to TRBJ2-3; D tentatively fits TRBD1 or TRBD2 (5 bases each). The germline V gene encodes CDR1 LNHNV and CDR2 YYDKDF (reference sequence). The V and J ends lost 1 base and 6 bases respectively, with 14 bases between them. The CDR3 has 15 amino acids. The CDR3 DNA reads TGTGCCACCAGCAGAGGGGGCCCCGAGCGGGATACGCAGTATTTT. This gives the protein CATSRGGPERDTQYF.

This rearrangement joins TRBV7-9 to TRBJ1-4, with D hard to call. In germline, CDR1 is SEHNR, CDR2 FQNEAQ (reference sequence). The CDR3 contains 13 residues. V was pared by 1 base and J by 12 bases, with 12 bases between. In nucleotides, the CDR3 is TGTGCCAGCAGCTTAGAGGCCCCCTCGGAACTGTTTTTT. Protein: CASSLEAPSELFF.

This clone was found once. The rearrangement uses TRBV4-3 and TRBJ1-2; a weak D match, TRBD1 (5 bases). CDR1 and CDR2 (germline): LGHNA, YSLEER. The CDR3 is 15 residues long. V lost 4 bases to trimming and J lost 1 base, with 13 bases between them. The CDR3 loop is CASSRAAGLNYGYTF. In nucleotides, the CDR3 is TGCGCCAGCAGCCGGGCGGCGGGACTTAACTATGGCTACACCTTC.